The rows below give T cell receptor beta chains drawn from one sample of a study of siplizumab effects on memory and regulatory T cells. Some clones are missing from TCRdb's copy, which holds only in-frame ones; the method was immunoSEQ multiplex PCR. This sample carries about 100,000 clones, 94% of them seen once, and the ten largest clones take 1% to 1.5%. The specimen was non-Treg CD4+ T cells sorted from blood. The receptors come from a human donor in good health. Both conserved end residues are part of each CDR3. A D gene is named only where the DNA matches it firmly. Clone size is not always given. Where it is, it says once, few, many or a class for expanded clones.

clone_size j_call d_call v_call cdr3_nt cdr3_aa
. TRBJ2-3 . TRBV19 TGTGCCAGTAGTTCTACTTGGGATACGCAGTATTTT CASSSTWDTQYF
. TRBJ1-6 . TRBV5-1 TGCGCCAGCAGCTTGCAAGGGCAACGGATCTATTCACCCCTCCACTTT CASSLQGQRIYSPLHF
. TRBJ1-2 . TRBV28 TGTGCCAGCCGCGCGGCAGGCGCCGCGCGTTACACCTTC CASRAAGAARYTF
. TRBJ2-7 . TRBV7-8 TGTGCCAGCATCTCGGCTGGGGGCGGGAGTTATGGTTACGAGCAGTACTTC CASISAGGGSYGYEQYF
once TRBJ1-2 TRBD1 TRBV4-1 TGCGCCAGCAGCCAAGTTACGCAGGGGGAGAGGACAGGGTACGGCTACACCTTC CASSQVTQGERTGYGYTF
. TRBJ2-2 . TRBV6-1 TGTGCCAGCAGCGAAACGATGAAAACAGCCACCGGGGAGCTGTTTTTT CASSETMKTATGELFF
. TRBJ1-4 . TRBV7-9 TGTGCCAGCAGCATCGGTGAAAAACTGTTTTTT CASSIGEKLFF
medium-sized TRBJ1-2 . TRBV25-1 TGTGCCAGCAGGGCAGGGGTGAACTATGGCTACACCTTC CASRAGVNYGYTF
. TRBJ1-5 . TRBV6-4 TGTGCCAGCAGTGACTCGAACCGGGGACGGTACAGCAATCAGCCCCAGCATTTT CASSDSNRGRYSNQPQHF
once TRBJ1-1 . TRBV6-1 TGTGCCAGCATAAGGCGAGGGGAAGTGAACACTGAAGCTTTCTTT CASIRRGEVNTEAFF
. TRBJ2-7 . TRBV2 TGTGCCAGCAGTGTTGATGGTAACTACGAGCAGTACTTC CASSVDGNYEQYF
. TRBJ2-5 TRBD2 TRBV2 TGTGCCAGCGGGGGGACTAGCGCAAATCGGGAGACCCAGTACTTC CASGGTSANRETQYF
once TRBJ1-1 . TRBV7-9 TGTGCCAGCAGCCCGAGTAGGTTGGGATATGGGACTGAAGCTTTCTTT CASSPSRLGYGTEAFF
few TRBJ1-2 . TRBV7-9 TGTGCCAGCAGCTGGACAGACTATGGCTACACCTTC CASSWTDYGYTF
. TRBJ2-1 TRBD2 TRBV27 TGTGCCAGCAGTCCTCTTCGTCCGACTAGCGGGAGCAATGAGCAGTTCTTC CASSPLRPTSGSNEQFF
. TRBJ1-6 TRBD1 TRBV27 TGTGCCAGCAGGGTTGGGACAGATAATTCACCCCTCCACTTT CASRVGTDNSPLHF
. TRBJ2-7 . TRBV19 TGTGCCAGTAGTCGTCAATACGGACAAGGGGTTTCCTACGAGCAGTACTTC CASSRQYGQGVSYEQYF
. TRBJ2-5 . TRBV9 TGTGCCAGCAGCGGACGGGACCAAGAGACCCAGTACTTC CASSGRDQETQYF
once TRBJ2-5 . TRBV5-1 TGCGCCAGCAGCACGCTGGGCAGCCGGCACCAAGAGACCCAGTACTTC CASSTLGSRHQETQYF
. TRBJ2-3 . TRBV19 TGTGCCACTATCGACCCGGGCAACACAGATACGCAGTATTTT CATIDPGNTDTQYF
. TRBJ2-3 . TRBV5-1 TGCGCCAGCAGCTTGTCTGGCGGGGGCACAGATACGCAGTATTTT CASSLSGGGTDTQYF
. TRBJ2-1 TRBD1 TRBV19 TGTGCCAGCGAAATTAAGGGACAGTCAAACTCCTACAATGAGCAGTTCTTC CASEIKGQSNSYNEQFF
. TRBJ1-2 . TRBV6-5 TGTGCCAGCAGTCGGGAGAACCAAGGGTATGGCTACACCTTC CASSRENQGYGYTF
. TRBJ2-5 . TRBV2 TGTGCCAGCCGTGATTATCAAGAGACCCAGTACTTC CASRDYQETQYF
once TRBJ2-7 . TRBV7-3 TGTGCCAGCAGCTTCGCTCTCGCCATCCACGAGCAGTACTTC CASSFALAIHEQYF
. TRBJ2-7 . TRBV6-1 TGTGCCACCGGTAGTTACTCCTACGAGCAGTACTTC CATGSYSYEQYF